This TCR beta chain comes out of a study of cytomegalovirus exposure and HLA in healthy donors. V lost 0 bases and J lost 1; bases outside the gene matches: 13. CDR1 LGHNA and CDR2 YSLEER come from the germline V gene. This CDR3 has 19 amino acids. Both 60 Vbeta primers and 13 Jbeta primers went into the PCR. Authors' data handling: Approximately 86 million unique TCR beta chains, roughly 12 million shared, were counted in a later analysis. The table came from immunoSEQ multiplex PCR; TCRdb's copy has only in-frame clones and leaves some out. That table furnishes V, J and clone size, whereas the DNA furnished D and trimming. Among about 180,000 clones listed, 80% were seen once.

This receptor was obtained from a man aged 35-49 years in good health and CMV-seronegative. Sequenced: PBMCs. This chain connects TRBV4-3 to TRBJ2-7; 9 bases align to TRBD1. This CDR3 reads CASSQDLSGTGFGSYEQYF. In nucleotides, the CDR3 is TGCGCCAGCAGCCAAGATCTTTCCGGGACAGGGTTTGGGTCCTACGAGCAGTACTTC.